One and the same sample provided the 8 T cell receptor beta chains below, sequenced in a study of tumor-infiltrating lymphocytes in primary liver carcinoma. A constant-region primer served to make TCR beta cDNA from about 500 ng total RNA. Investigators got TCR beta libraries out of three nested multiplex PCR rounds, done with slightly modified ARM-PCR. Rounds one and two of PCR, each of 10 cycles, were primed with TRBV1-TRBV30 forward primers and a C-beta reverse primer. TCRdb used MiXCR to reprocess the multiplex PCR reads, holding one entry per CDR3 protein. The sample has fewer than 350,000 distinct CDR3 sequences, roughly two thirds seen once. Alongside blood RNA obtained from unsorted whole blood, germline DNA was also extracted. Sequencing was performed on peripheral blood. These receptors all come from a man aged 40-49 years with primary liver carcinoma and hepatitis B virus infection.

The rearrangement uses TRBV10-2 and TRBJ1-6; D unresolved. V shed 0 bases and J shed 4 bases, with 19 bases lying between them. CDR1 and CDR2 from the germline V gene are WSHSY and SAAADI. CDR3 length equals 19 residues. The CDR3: CASSESGGPGTVYNSPLHF. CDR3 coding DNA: TGCGCCAGCAGTGAGTCGGGAGGGCCAGGAACGGTATATAATTCACCCCTCCACTTT.

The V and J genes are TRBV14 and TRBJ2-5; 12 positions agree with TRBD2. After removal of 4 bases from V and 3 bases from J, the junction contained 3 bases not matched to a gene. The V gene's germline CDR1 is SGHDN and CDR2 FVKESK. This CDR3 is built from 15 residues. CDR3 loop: CASSPLAGGEETQYF. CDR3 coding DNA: TGTGCCAGCAGCCCGCTAGCGGGAGGGGAAGAGACCCAGTACTTC.

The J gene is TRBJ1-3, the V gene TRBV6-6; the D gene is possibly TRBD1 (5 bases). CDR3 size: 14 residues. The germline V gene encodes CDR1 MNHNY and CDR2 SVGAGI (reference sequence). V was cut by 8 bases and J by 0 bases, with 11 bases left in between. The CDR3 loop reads CASSLGASGNTIYF. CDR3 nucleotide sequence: TGTGCCAGCTCTCTCGGGGCCTCTGGAAACACCATATATTTT.

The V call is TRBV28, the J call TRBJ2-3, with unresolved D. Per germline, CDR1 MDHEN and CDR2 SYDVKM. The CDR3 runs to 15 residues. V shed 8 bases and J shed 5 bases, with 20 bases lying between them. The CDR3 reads CASARAAPRRDTQYF. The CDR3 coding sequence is TGTGCCAGCGCTCGGGCCGCACCAAGGCGAGATACGCAGTATTTT.

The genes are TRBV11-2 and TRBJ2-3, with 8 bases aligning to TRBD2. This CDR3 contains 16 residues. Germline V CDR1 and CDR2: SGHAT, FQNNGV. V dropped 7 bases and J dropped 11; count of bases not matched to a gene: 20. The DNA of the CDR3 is TGTGCCAGCACCGCGGATGGGGCGGGAGGAATGGATGGGCAGTATTTT. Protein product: CASTADGAGGMDGQYF.

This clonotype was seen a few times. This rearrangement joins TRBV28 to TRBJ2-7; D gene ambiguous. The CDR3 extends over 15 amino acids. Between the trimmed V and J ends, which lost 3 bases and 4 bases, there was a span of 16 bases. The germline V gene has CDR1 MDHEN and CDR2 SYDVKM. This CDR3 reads CASSLTYQKRYEQYF. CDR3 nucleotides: TGTGCCAGCAGTTTGACCTACCAAAAACGATACGAGCAGTACTTC.

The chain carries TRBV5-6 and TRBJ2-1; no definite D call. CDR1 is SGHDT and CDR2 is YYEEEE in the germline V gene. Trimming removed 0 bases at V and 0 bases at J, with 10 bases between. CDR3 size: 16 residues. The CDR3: CASSLEGQSSYNEQFF. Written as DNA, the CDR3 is TGTGCCAGCAGCTTGGAAGGGCAGAGCTCCTACAATGAGCAGTTCTTC.

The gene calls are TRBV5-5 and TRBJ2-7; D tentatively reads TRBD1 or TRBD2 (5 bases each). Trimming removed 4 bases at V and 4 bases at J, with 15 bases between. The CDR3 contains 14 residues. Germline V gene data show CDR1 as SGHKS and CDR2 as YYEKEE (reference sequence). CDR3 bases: TGTGCCAGCAGCCCTTCCGGGGCCAGATACGAGCAGTACTTC. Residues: CASSPSGARYEQYF.